A selection of T cell receptor beta chains follows, all from one sample in a study of metastatic and nonmetastatic thyroid tumors. MiXCR re-clonotyped the PCR reads for TCRdb. The table shows roughly 48,000 clones, with 22% occurring only once. The sequenced sample was blood. All receptors come from a male donor with papillary thyroid cancer or a benign thyroid nodule (not recorded which). Some clones in this sample may be carry-over from other donors' samples. The CDR3 runs from the conserved cysteine through the conserved F or W. The order of the fields is J gene, D gene, V gene, clone size, CDR3 protein, CDR3 DNA. A D gene is named only where the DNA matches it firmly. Rows may omit the clone size; those that give it use once, few, many or a size class.

>TRBJ2-7|TRBD2|TRBV7-8|many
CASSLVSGRIEQYF
TGTGCCAGCAGCTTAGTTAGCGGGAGGATCGAGCAGTACTTC
>TRBJ1-2|TRBD1|TRBV10-3|many
CAITDRGAGALGYGYTF
TGTGCCATCACCGACAGGGGTGCGGGGGCTCTGGGCTATGGCTACACCTTC
>TRBJ2-7|TRBD2|TRBV20-1|many
CSTKRAGEGEQYF
TGCAGTACTAAGCGGGCGGGGGAAGGGGAGCAGTACTTC
>TRBJ1-1|.|TRBV7-9|many
CASSLRRDLEEAFF
TGTGCCAGCAGCTTACGGCGGGACTTGGAGGAAGCTTTCTTT
>TRBJ2-3|.|TRBV10-3|few
CAITTNGYRTDTQYF
TGTGCCATCACCACAAACGGCTATCGAACAGATACGCAGTATTTT
>TRBJ2-5|.|TRBV20-1|many
CSAGSSAQETQYF
TGCAGTGCTGGTTCAAGTGCCCAAGAGACCCAGTACTTC
>TRBJ2-1|.|TRBV27|many
CASSLRVGIGNEQFF
TGTGCCAGCAGTTTAAGGGTGGGAATCGGCAATGAGCAGTTCTTC
>TRBJ1-6|.|TRBV6-1|.
CASGIYYNSPIHF
TGTGCCAGCGGTATCTACTATAATTCACCCATCCACTTT
>TRBJ2-7|.|TRBV20-1|.
CSASPFREPPFEQYF
TGCAGTGCTAGCCCCTTCCGGGAGCCCCCTTTCGAGCAGTACTTC
>TRBJ2-5|TRBD2|TRBV18|many
CASSPVGGGETQYF
TGTGCCAGCTCACCAGTGGGCGGGGGAGAGACCCAGTACTTC
>TRBJ2-3|.|TRBV9|many
CASSQTGSTDTQYF
TGTGCCAGCAGCCAGACGGGGAGCACAGATACGCAGTATTTT
>TRBJ1-3|TRBD1|TRBV6-4|many
CASRTLRTGGFSSGNTIYF
TGTGCCAGCAGGACCCTCCGGACAGGGGGCTTTAGTTCTGGAAACACCATATATTTT
>TRBJ1-1|TRBD1|TRBV20-1|.
CSASRGRETEAFF
TGCAGTGCTAGCAGGGGGAGGGAGACTGAAGCTTTCTTT
>TRBJ2-6|TRBD2|TRBV6-6|few
CASSYSTSGEGLYF
TGTGCCAGCAGTTACTCAACTAGCGGGGAGGGTCTCTACTTC
>TRBJ2-1|.|TRBV11-2|.
CASSARQLSSYNEQFF
TGTGCCAGCAGCGCTCGACAGTTGAGTTCCTACAATGAGCAGTTCTTC
>TRBJ1-6|.|TRBV18|.
CASSQDFTGGSPLHF
TGTGCCAGCTCACAGGATTTCACCGGGGGATCACCCCTCCACTTT
>TRBJ2-1|.|TRBV5-4|many
CASSLSSGIGGNEQFF
TGTGCCAGCAGCTTATCAAGTGGGATAGGGGGCAATGAGCAGTTCTTC
>TRBJ1-2|TRBD1|TRBV20-1|many
CSARRQGLDYGYTF
TGCAGTGCCCGGCGACAGGGGTTAGACTATGGCTACACCTTC
>TRBJ2-1|TRBD1|TRBV5-6|.
CASSSLGAGTGAYNEQFF
TGTGCCAGCAGTTCTCTTGGGGCCGGGACAGGAGCCTACAATGAGCAGTTCTTC
>TRBJ1-2|.|TRBV12-5|many
CASGLPIEGFRLSRHGYTF
TGTGCTAGTGGTTTGCCAATCGAGGGGTTTAGACTTTCACGGCATGGCTACACCTTC
>TRBJ1-1|TRBD1|TRBV2|.
CASSRPQGMNTEAFF
TGTGCCAGCAGTCGCCCACAGGGGATGAACACTGAAGCTTTCTTT
>TRBJ2-3|.|TRBV10-3|.
CAISDGGKADTQYF
TGTGCCATCAGTGATGGAGGGAAGGCAGATACGCAGTATTTT
>TRBJ1-6|.|TRBV7-3|few
CASSSYNSPLHF
TGTGCCAGCAGCTCCTATAATTCACCCCTCCACTTT
>TRBJ2-1|TRBD2|TRBV16|many
CASSQYTSGGPEQFF
TGTGCCAGCAGCCAATATACTAGCGGGGGGCCGGAGCAGTTCTTC
>TRBJ1-2|TRBD1|TRBV30|many
CAWSLDRAYGYTF
TGTGCCTGGAGTCTCGACAGGGCCTATGGCTACACCTTC
>TRBJ2-7|TRBD1|TRBV5-1|many
CASSWRQGAGYEQYF
TGCGCCAGCAGCTGGCGACAGGGGGCAGGCTACGAGCAGTACTTC
>TRBJ2-2|.|TRBV15|many
CATSRDLGSLANTGELFF
TGTGCCACCAGCAGAGATCTGGGCAGCCTCGCGAACACCGGGGAGCTGTTTTTT
>TRBJ1-2|.|TRBV2|few
CASSGGRNTYTF
TGTGCCAGCAGTGGGGGGAGGAATACGTACACCTTC